These 32 T cell receptor beta chains originate from one sample sequenced in a study of blood T cell repertoires in COVID-19. The protocol was immunoSEQ multiplex PCR, while the TCRdb copy is restricted to in-frame clones and leaves out a portion. The data show some 76,000 clones, with roughly 91% seen just once and around 9.9% held by the top ten. Sequencing was performed on peripheral blood. The receptors here all came from a woman between 18 and 30 years old with acute or convalescent COVID-19.

The CDR3 reads CASSTIETYGYTF. The CDR3 coding sequence is TGTGCCAGCAGCACTATCGAGACTTATGGCTACACCTTC. The chain has TRBV7-9 and TRBJ1-2; unclear D gene. This CDR3 is built from 13 residues. CDR1 is SEHNR and CDR2 is FQNEAQ in the germline V gene (reference sequence). The ends were cut back, 5 bases at V and 5 bases at J, with 12 bases in the middle.

CDR3 in DNA: TGCGCCAGCAGCTTGGCGGACAGGGGCTGGGATGGCTACACCTTC. As protein: CASSLADRGWDGYTF. V gene TRBV5-1 combines with J gene TRBJ1-2; TRBD1 matches 9 bases. CDR1 is SGHRS and CDR2 is YFSETQ in the germline V gene. V trimming: 0 bases; J trimming: 6 bases; junction bases outside the gene matches: 6. This CDR3 is built from 15 residues.

This rearrangement joins TRBV4-1 to TRBJ2-7, with TRBD1 matching over 8 bases. The CDR3 loop spans 15 amino acids. In germline, CDR1 is MGHRA, CDR2 YSYEKL. The trim removed 4 bases at V and 2 bases at J, leaving 7 bases unmatched. Written as DNA, the CDR3 is TGCGCCAGCAGCCTTTGGACAGGGAGAACCTACGAGCAGTACTTC. Protein sequence: CASSLWTGRTYEQYF.

The chain joins TRBV27 to TRBJ2-7, with TRBD1 identical over 8 bases. J gave up 2 bases and V 5 bases, and 8 bases lay outside the gene matches. The CDR3 sequence is 15 residues long. The germline gives CDR1 MNHEY, CDR2 SMNVEV (reference sequence). The CDR3 spells CASSENQGATYEQYF. The CDR3 region has the DNA TGTGCCAGCAGTGAAAATCAGGGGGCTACCTACGAGCAGTACTTC.

The gene calls are TRBV9 and TRBJ2-1; perhaps TRBD2 as D (6 bases). The length of the CDR3 is 16 residues. Trimming removed 0 bases at V and 0 bases at J, with 10 bases between. CDR1 and CDR2 (germline): SGDLS, YYNGEE. CDR3 sequence reads: CASSVGAGSSYNEQFF. In nucleotides, the CDR3 is TGTGCCAGCAGCGTAGGGGCGGGAAGCTCCTACAATGAGCAGTTCTTC.

The J gene is TRBJ1-5, the V gene TRBV28; no clear D. CDR1 is MDHEN and CDR2 is SYDVKM in the germline V gene. The CDR3 sequence is 15 residues long. The V and J ends lost 6 bases and 6 bases respectively, with 18 bases between them. CDR3 DNA sequence: TGTGCCAGCAGCGAACAAAGAGGGTTAAGTCAGCCCCAGCATTTT. It codes for CASSEQRGLSQPQHF.

The chain is built from TRBV5-5 and TRBJ1-1; D remains unclear. CDR3 length: 15 residues. Trimming pared 5 bases from V and 3 bases from J, leaving 17 bases between. Germline V gene lookup returns CDR1 SGHKS and CDR2 YYEKEE (reference sequence). CDR3 loop: CASRGAGGADTEAFF. The CDR3 region has the DNA TGTGCCAGCAGGGGAGCGGGCGGCGCCGACACTGAAGCTTTCTTT.

The chain links TRBV6-1 to TRBJ1-1, with D possibly matching TRBD1 (6 bases). Deletions cut 3 bases from V and 2 bases from J, with 22 bases between. The CDR3 has 18 amino acids. Germline assignment: CDR1 MNHNS and CDR2 SASEGT. The CDR3 loop is CASSDGPVGLTGNTEAFF. DNA for the CDR3: TGTGCCAGCAGTGACGGCCCCGTGGGTTTGACAGGAAACACTGAAGCTTTCTTT.

The chain joins TRBV28 to TRBJ1-3; no definite D call. V was pared by 1 base and J by 0 bases, with 10 bases between. The CDR3 length is 16 residues. The germline V gene encodes CDR1 MDHEN and CDR2 SYDVKM. The CDR3 DNA sequence: TGTGCCAGCAGTTTATCGAACACCTTCTCTGGAAACACCATATATTTT. Residues: CASSLSNTFSGNTIYF.

The chain combines TRBV28 with TRBJ1-2; D unresolved. Trimming removed 2 bases from V and 7 bases from J, with 14 bases in between. Germline CDR1 MDHEN, CDR2 SYDVKM. The CDR3 has 14 amino acids. The CDR3 region has the DNA TGTGCCAGCAGTTTAGAGCAGACGGGTCTTGGCTACACCTTC. Translation gives CASSLEQTGLGYTF.

This CDR3 is CASSAQTGAYEQYF. The CDR3 nucleotides read TGTGCCAGCAGTGCCCAGACAGGGGCGTACGAGCAGTACTTC. The genes are TRBV2 and TRBJ2-7; 8 nucleotides align to TRBD1. CDR3 length: 14 amino acids. Trimming cost V 4 bases and J 4 bases; bases outside gene matches: 6. The germline V gene has CDR1 SNHLY and CDR2 FYNNEI. The complete variable domain, with remaining parts taken from reference TRBV2 and TRBJ2-7, reads EPEVTQTPSHQVTQMGQEVILRCVPISNHLYFYWYRQILGQKVEFLVSFYNNEISEKSEIFDDQFSVERPDGSNFTLKIRSTKLEDSAMYFCASSAQTGAYEQYFGPGTRLTVT.

This clone was counted between two and nine times. J is TRBJ1-1 and V is TRBV6-6; no definite D call. This CDR3 spans 12 amino acids. The germline CDR1 and CDR2 sequences are MNHNY and SVGAGI (reference sequence). The V end lost 3 bases, the J end lost 5 bases, and 7 bases lay between the germline ends. The CDR3 DNA reads TGTGCCAGCAGTTATGCTAAAACTGAAGCTTTCTTT. Translating gives CASSYAKTEAFF.

This sequence joins TRBV12-3 or TRBV12-4 and TRBJ2-1; 10 bases agree with TRBD2. After removal of 6 bases from V and 5 bases from J, the junction contained 1 base not matched to a gene. This CDR3 region has 13 residues. CDR3 nucleotide sequence: TGTGCCAGCAGCACTAGCGGGAACAATGAGCAGTTCTTC. Amino acid sequence: CASSTSGNNEQFF.

The chain links TRBV9 to TRBJ2-3; TRBD2 might be the D (6 bases). Germline V gene lookup returns CDR1 SGDLS and CDR2 YYNGEE. V gave up 0 bases and J gave up 5 bases, with 16 bases separating them. The CDR3 extends over 16 amino acids. CDR3 DNA sequence: TGTGCCAGCAGCGTAGCTGAGACTAGGGCTTTAGATACGCAGTATTTT. This sequence encodes CASSVAETRALDTQYF.

The rearrangement joins TRBV3-1 (or the pseudogene TRBV3-2) to TRBJ2-7; a weak D match, TRBD2 (5 bases). This CDR3 has 15 residues. V was shortened by 6 bases and J by 5 bases, with 20 bases between the two germline ends. In germline, CDR1 is LGHDT, CDR2 YNNKEL (reference sequence). CDR3 loop: CASSTRSGVHDEQYF. In nucleotides, the CDR3 is TGTGCCAGCAGTACAAGGTCCGGGGTACACGACGAGCAGTACTTC.

The V call is TRBV6-5, the J call TRBJ1-1, with D tentatively TRBD1 (5 bases). The germline gives CDR1 MNHEY, CDR2 SVGAGI. V was clipped by 6 bases and J by 10 bases, with 15 bases between them. This CDR3 comprises 12 residues. CDR3 DNA: TGTGCCAGCAGGGTGGGCCAGGGTCGAGCTTTCTTT. It codes for CASRVGQGRAFF.

The chain employs TRBV5-1 and TRBJ2-1, with D perhaps matching TRBD1 (5 bases). Germline lookup yields CDR1 SGHRS and CDR2 YFSETQ. This CDR3 has 13 residues. V dropped 6 bases and J dropped 8 bases, with 15 bases sitting between them. The CDR3 is CASKADDSDEQFF. DNA for the CDR3: TGCGCCAGCAAGGCGGATGACAGCGATGAGCAGTTCTTC.

The V call is TRBV5-6, the J call TRBJ2-1; 10 bases map to TRBD2. The CDR3 contains 14 residues. V lost 4 bases and J lost 5; bases outside the gene matches: 3. The germline gives CDR1 SGHDT, CDR2 YYEEEE. The CDR3 protein is CASSRTSGHNEQFF. CDR3 DNA: TGTGCCAGCAGCCGGACTAGCGGCCACAATGAGCAGTTCTTC.

The chain employs TRBV11-3 and TRBJ2-3; D ambiguous. The CDR3 sequence is 14 residues long. V was pared by 4 bases and J by 0 bases, with 8 bases between. Germline V lookup: CDR1 SGHNT, CDR2 YENEEA. Written as DNA, the CDR3 is TGTGCCAGCAGCTCTGGCCGTAGCACAGATACGCAGTATTTT. Its translation is CASSSGRSTDTQYF.

The rearrangement uses TRBV7-2 and TRBJ1-6, with D possibly matching TRBD1 (6 bases). Trimming pared 1 base from V and 0 bases from J, leaving 10 bases between. CDR1 is SGHTA and CDR2 is FQGNSA in the germline V gene. The CDR3 has 17 residues. CDR3 amino acids: CASSLGQGSSYNSPLHF. The CDR3 bases are TGTGCCAGCAGCTTAGGGCAGGGGAGCTCCTATAATTCACCCCTCCACTTT.

V gene TRBV2 combines with J gene TRBJ2-3; 13 bases agree with TRBD2. Germline V gene sequence: CDR1 SNHLY, CDR2 FYNNEI. CDR3 length: 23 amino acids. Germline trimming cut 1 base from V and 0 bases from J; bases unmatched to any gene: 19. CDR3 amino acids: CASSEVTAGTSGVRPPSTDTQYF. Here the CDR3 DNA reads TGTGCCAGCAGTGAAGTAACTGCAGGGACTAGCGGGGTCCGACCCCCTAGCACAGATACGCAGTATTTT.

This rearrangement joins TRBV13 to TRBJ2-1; TRBD2 aligns across 7 bases. Germline V gene data show CDR1 as PRHDT and CDR2 as FYEKMQ (reference sequence). J was trimmed by 2 bases and V by 5 bases; bases with no gene match: 3. The CDR3 is made up of 14 amino acids. The CDR3 DNA reads TGTGCCAGCAGCCCCAGCGGGACCTACAATGAGCAGTTCTTC. Amino acid sequence: CASSPSGTYNEQFF.

V gene TRBV11-2 combines with J gene TRBJ2-7; 14 bases fit TRBD2. Germline lookup yields CDR1 SGHAT and CDR2 FQNNGV. The V segment lost 6 bases and the J segment 4 bases; nucleotides outside the gene matches: 8. The CDR3 length is 16 residues. CDR3 nucleotides: TGTGCCAGCAGAGATGGACTAGCGGGAGGCGATTACGAGCAGTACTTC. Its protein is CASRDGLAGGDYEQYF.

The chain is built from TRBV7-9 and TRBJ2-5, with a tentative D call TRBD1 (5 bases). V was cut by 2 bases and J by 4 bases, with 8 bases left in between. Germline values: CDR1 SEHNR, CDR2 FQNEAQ (reference sequence). The length of the CDR3 is 13 residues. CDR3 coding DNA: TGTGCCAGCAGCTTAACTCAGGGAGAGACCCAGTACTTC. As protein: CASSLTQGETQYF.

V is TRBV6-2 or TRBV6-3 and J is TRBJ2-2, with 11 bases aligning to TRBD1. CDR1 is MNHEY, CDR2 SVGEGT, per germline. V lost 4 bases and J lost 5; bases outside the gene matches: 9. The CDR3 contains 17 residues. CDR3 sequence reads: CASSSPPGTGGTGELFF. The CDR3 DNA sequence: TGTGCCAGCAGTTCCCCCCCTGGGACAGGGGGGACCGGGGAGCTGTTTTTT.

The chain employs TRBV7-6 and TRBJ2-5; 8 bases align to TRBD2. With V trimmed by 2 bases and J by 3 bases, 2 bases remained unmatched. The CDR3 loop spans 14 amino acids. Germline CDR1 and CDR2: SGHVS and FNYEAQ. The CDR3 DNA reads as TGTGCCAGCAGCTTACAACTAGCGGAAGAGACCCAGTACTTC. Protein sequence: CASSLQLAEETQYF.

Written as DNA, the CDR3 is TGTGCCAGTAGTATGGGGCTGTACAATGAGCAGTTCTTC. It specifies CASSMGLYNEQFF. The chain links TRBV19 to TRBJ2-1; possibly TRBD1 for D (5 bases). CDR1 LNHDA and CDR2 SQIVND come from the germline V gene (reference sequence). Trimming cost V 3 bases and J 4 bases, with 7 bases left between them. This CDR3 contains 13 residues.

The V and J genes are TRBV4-1 and TRBJ2-2; 10 nucleotides agree with TRBD2. J gave up 4 bases and V 1 base, and 6 bases lay outside the gene matches. Germline lookup yields CDR1 MGHRA and CDR2 YSYEKL. The CDR3 sequence is 17 residues long. The CDR3 here is CASSQAWLAGVTGELFF. In DNA, the CDR3 is TGCGCCAGCAGCCAAGCGTGGCTAGCGGGAGTCACCGGGGAGCTGTTTTTT.

This clone has a single count. V usage is TRBV4-1 and J usage is TRBJ2-3; D possibly corresponds to TRBD2 (6 bases). The V end lost 2 bases, the J end lost 2 bases, and 11 bases lay between the germline ends. The CDR3 covers 15 residues. The germline V gene encodes CDR1 MGHRA and CDR2 YSYEKL. The CDR3 region has the DNA TGCGCCAGCAGCCAAATTAGCGGAAACACAGATACGCAGTATTTT. Its protein is CASSQISGNTDTQYF.

J is TRBJ2-2 and V is TRBV28; D gene unclear. Trimming stripped 4 bases from V and 2 bases from J, with 5 bases between. Germline V CDR1 and CDR2: MDHEN, SYDVKM. The CDR3 is 13 amino acids. The chain's CDR3 is CASSSINTGELFF. For the CDR3, the DNA is TGTGCCAGCAGTTCAATCAACACCGGGGAGCTGTTTTTT.

The chain couples TRBV19 to TRBJ2-5; TRBD2 agrees at 7 bases. The CDR3 has 17 residues. CDR1 and CDR2 from the germline V gene are LNHDA and SQIVND (reference sequence). Germline trimming cut 0 bases from V and 5 bases from J; bases unmatched to any gene: 12. The CDR3 coding sequence is TGTGCCAGTAGTATAGATCTGGCGGGGGAGGGCCGGGAGACCCAGTACTTC. It specifies CASSIDLAGEGRETQYF.

The chain links TRBV5-6 to TRBJ2-3; D is unresolved. The V and J ends lost 1 base and 2 bases respectively, with 8 bases between them. This CDR3 is built from 14 residues. The germline V gene has CDR1 SGHDT and CDR2 YYEEEE. This CDR3 reads CASSLLSFTDTQYF. CDR3 bases: TGTGCCAGCAGCTTGTTGTCTTTCACAGATACGCAGTATTTT.